The 22 T cell receptor beta chains presented below share a single source sample, sequenced in a study of breast tumors, draining lymph nodes, adjacent tissues. Breast cancer patients provided tissue from their axillary draining lymph nodes. TCRdb recomputed calls from the multiplex PCR reads with MiXCR, one row per CDR3 protein. The data hold about 140,000 distinct CDR3 sequences, with about 31% observed a single time. Sequencing was done on a sample of axillary lymph node tissue. Receptors were obtained from a female donor with breast cancer. Some clones in this sample may be carry-over from other donors' samples.

This clonotype has a count of ten or more. This chain uses TRBV5-1 with TRBJ1-6, with D perhaps TRBD1 (6 bases). The CDR3 loop spans 15 amino acids. Germline CDR1 and CDR2: SGHRS and YFSETQ. V shed 3 bases and J shed 9 bases, with 16 bases lying between them. The CDR3 region is CASSSMGQGGSPLHF. The CDR3 nucleotides read TGCGCCAGCAGCTCGATGGGACAAGGAGGTTCACCCCTCCACTTT.

Concerning this clonotype: This clone may be a read error of a much larger clone one base away. This chain joins TRBV27 and TRBJ2-3; D is unclear. This CDR3 is 12 amino acids long. Germline V gives CDR1 MNHEY, CDR2 SMNVEV (reference sequence). The CDR3 sequence: CASCDTTDTQCF. DNA of the CDR3: TGTGCCAGCTGCGACACCACAGATACGCAGTGTTTT.

This clonotype was detected ten times or more. The chain couples TRBV12-3 or TRBV12-4 to TRBJ1-6; TRBD1 agrees at 9 bases. Losses at the gene ends were 1 base for V and 10 bases for J; bases not matched to a gene: 5. CDR3 length: 15 residues. The CDR3 sequence: CASSLGGQGISPLHF. Here the CDR3 DNA reads TGTGCCAGCAGTTTAGGGGGACAGGGTATATCACCCCTCCACTTT.

This clonotype has ten or more counts. A junction boundary mismatches the germline segment, possibly from a read error. The chain employs TRBV7-7 and TRBJ1-4; D might be TRBD1 (5 bases). The CDR3 extends over 14 amino acids. Germline V gene lookup returns CDR1 SSHAT and CDR2 FNYEAQ (reference sequence). CDR3 region: CASSPGSSNEKLFF. In DNA, the CDR3 is TGTGCTAGCAGCCCAGGGAGCTCTAATGAAAAACTGTTTTTT.

Many counts were recorded for this clonotype. The CDR3 protein is CASSFFGVEPQHF. The CDR3 nucleotides are TGTGCCAGCAGTTTTTTCGGGGTAGAGCCCCAGCATTTT. The chain links TRBV12-3 or TRBV12-4 to TRBJ1-5; D uncertain. This CDR3 is 13 amino acids long. Trimming pared 3 bases from V and 8 bases from J, leaving 11 bases between.

This clonotype was recorded many times. The chain combines TRBV11-1 with TRBJ2-7; unclear D gene. The CDR3 sequence is 16 residues long. Germline assignment: CDR1 SGHAT and CDR2 FQDESV (reference sequence). Trimming took off 2 bases at V and 5 bases at J, with 19 bases between the two ends. CDR3 amino acids: CASSLSGILGADEQYF. CDR3 DNA sequence: TGTGCCAGCAGCTTATCAGGTATATTAGGCGCCGACGAGCAGTACTTC.

About this clonotype: Germline is not matched at one junction end, which may reflect a read error. V usage is TRBV27 and J usage is TRBJ2-5; 8 positions match TRBD1. Germline loops: CDR1 MNHEY, CDR2 SMNVEV (reference sequence). CDR3 length: 17 residues. DNA for the CDR3: TGTGCCAGCAGTTTATATGGGACAGGCAGAGCCCAAGAGACCCAGTATTTC. Translated, it gives CASSLYGTGRAQETQYF.

This clonotype appeared many times. The CDR3 DNA reads as TGTGCCAGCAGCACATGGGTCCCCGGGACAGGGGACCCCCTTGAAAAACTGTTTTTT. It encodes CASSTWVPGTGDPLEKLFF. The V call is TRBV2, the J call TRBJ1-4; 10 bases agree with TRBD1. CDR1 SNHLY and CDR2 FYNNEI come from the germline V gene. This CDR3 spans 19 amino acids. Losses at the gene ends were 6 bases for V and 7 bases for J; bases not matched to a gene: 20.

This clonotype appeared a few times. The genes are TRBV12-3 or TRBV12-4 and TRBJ1-1, with TRBD1 as a possible D gene (5 bases). The V end was cut by 7 bases, the J end by 1 base, with 13 bases between. CDR3 length: 14 amino acids. The CDR3 nucleotides are TGTGCCAGCACCCCCGGGGGGGGGAACACTGAAGCTTTCTTT. This gives the protein CASTPGGGNTEAFF.

The V gene is TRBV29-1, the J gene TRBJ2-1; 15 positions agree with TRBD2. The trim removed 3 bases at V and 7 bases at J, leaving 4 bases unmatched. Germline CDR1 SQVTM, CDR2 ANQGSEA. There are 15 residues in the CDR3. The CDR3: CSVDGTSGGFNEQFF. CDR3 nucleotide sequence: TGCAGCGTTGACGGGACTAGCGGGGGGTTTAATGAGCAGTTCTTC.

In its sample, this clonotype was seen many times. The CDR3 region is CASSLSSYYGYTF. The CDR3 coding sequence is TGTGCCAGCAGCTTGTCTAGTTACTATGGCTACACCTTC. The chain couples TRBV5-6 to TRBJ1-2; D is undetermined. Trimming stripped 1 base from V and 3 bases from J, with 7 bases between. The length of the CDR3 is 13 residues. Germline V lookup: CDR1 SGHDT, CDR2 YYEEEE.

This clonotype has a count of ten or more. The chain links TRBV6-6 to TRBJ2-1; 9 bases fit TRBD2. With V trimmed by 6 bases and J by 3 bases, 6 bases remained unmatched. The CDR3 extends over 15 amino acids. Germline CDR1 MNHNY, CDR2 SVGAGI (reference sequence). CDR3 region: CASRPSGGLYNEQFF. The CDR3 coding sequence is TGTGCCAGCAGGCCAAGCGGGGGGCTCTACAATGAGCAGTTCTTC.

This clonotype occurred a few times. Since a much larger clone is just one base distant, this may be a read error. The chain is built from TRBV7-3 and TRBJ2-5; 8 nucleotides match TRBD2. In germline, CDR1 is SGHTA, CDR2 FQGTGA. This CDR3 is 15 amino acids long. The CDR3 here is CASSATGTSHETQHF. CDR3 nucleotide sequence: TGTGCCAGCAGCGCCACCGGGACTAGTCACGAGACCCAGCACTTC.

Details on this clonotype: With a much larger clone just one base away, this may be a read error. The conserved closing phenylalanine or tryptophan is absent in this CDR3, likely reflecting a read error. This chain uses TRBV6-5 with TRBJ1-4; tentative D call: TRBD1 (6 bases). Germline V gives CDR1 MNHEY, CDR2 SVGAGI. Trimming stripped 6 bases from V and 2 bases from J, with 25 bases between. The CDR3 runs to 19 residues. CDR3 nucleotide sequence: TGTGCCAGCAGGCCCCGAGGGGGGTCCCTCTCAATCACTAATGAAAAACTGTTTTAT. Its protein product is CASRPRGGSLSITNEKLFY.

This clonotype has at least ten counts. V usage is TRBV20-1 and J usage is TRBJ1-4; tentatively, D is TRBD1 (6 bases). Germline CDR1 reads DFQATT; CDR2 reads SNEGSKA (reference sequence). CDR3 size: 15 residues. V lost 3 bases, J lost 7 bases, and 18 bases lay in between. DNA of the CDR3: TGCAGTGCTAGTCCCCCGTGGCAGGGGCGTGAAAAACTGTTTTTT. This translates into CSASPPWQGREKLFF.

This clonotype was found many times. The chain joins TRBV6-6 to TRBJ1-6; no clear D. Germline lookup yields CDR1 MNHNY and CDR2 SVGAGI (reference sequence). This CDR3 comprises 17 residues. V dropped 2 bases and J dropped 9 bases, with 20 bases sitting between them. The CDR3 region has the DNA TGTGCCAGCAGTTACCTTCGCAACTCGATACCGGGTTCACCCCTCCACTTT. It specifies CASSYLRNSIPGSPLHF.

This clonotype was picked up many times. CDR3 nucleotides: TGCGCCAGCAGCTTGAACACTGATGATGGCTACACCTTC. It codes for CASSLNTDDGYTF. V and J are TRBV5-1 and TRBJ1-2; D is undetermined. Germline assignment: CDR1 SGHRS and CDR2 YFSETQ. The CDR3 contains 13 residues. Trimming took 1 base from V and 6 from J, leaving 10 bases between them.

Concerning this clonotype itself: A read error may be the cause here, since a much bigger clone is one base away. The chain combines TRBV6-1 with TRBJ2-3; 7 positions match TRBD2. The V segment lost 5 bases and the J segment 4 bases; nucleotides outside the gene matches: 6. Germline V gives CDR1 MNHNS, CDR2 SASEGT. This CDR3 comprises 14 residues. CDR3 loop: CASSQSGRADTQYF. In DNA, the CDR3 is TGTGCCAGCAGTCAGTCGGGGAGGGCAGATACGCAGTATTTT.

This chain connects TRBV7-9 to TRBJ1-1; possible D gene TRBD1, 5 bases. Trimming shortened V by 1 base and J by 1 base, and 16 bases separated the two germline ends. CDR3 length: 17 residues. CDR1 SEHNR and CDR2 FQNEAQ come from the germline V gene (reference sequence). The CDR3 loop reads CASSLGVRVVKNTEAFF. The CDR3 nucleotides read TGTGCCAGCAGCTTAGGTGTCAGGGTGGTCAAGAACACTGAAGCTTTCTTT.

This clonotype was recorded many times. J is TRBJ1-4 and V is TRBV12-3 or TRBV12-4; the D gene is possibly TRBD1 (5 bases). The germline V and J ends were trimmed by 6 bases and 9 bases, with 17 bases remaining between them. The CDR3 has 14 residues. The CDR3 nucleotides are TGTGCCAGCAGCCCTCCCCCCGGGGACCAAAAACTGTTTTTT. Its translation is CASSPPPGDQKLFF.

In this sample, this clonotype turned up many times. The rearrangement uses TRBV10-3 and TRBJ1-6, with 8 bases aligning to TRBD1. The length of the CDR3 is 12 residues. Germline V gene sequence: CDR1 ENHRY, CDR2 SYGVKD. The V gene end was trimmed by 6 bases and the J gene end by 8 bases; junction bases not matched to a gene: 0. The CDR3 loop reads CAIRDRDSPLHF. CDR3 nucleotides: TGTGCCATCAGGGACAGGGATTCACCCCTCCACTTT.

This clonotype was picked up many times. The V and J genes are TRBV19 and TRBJ1-5; D is unclear. V gave up 7 bases and J gave up 1 base, with 8 bases separating them. Germline CDR1 LNHDA, CDR2 SQIVND (reference sequence). CDR3 size: 13 residues. In DNA, the CDR3 is TGTGCCAGTAACCCCTGGAGCAATCAGCCCCAGCATTTT. Translation: CASNPWSNQPQHF.